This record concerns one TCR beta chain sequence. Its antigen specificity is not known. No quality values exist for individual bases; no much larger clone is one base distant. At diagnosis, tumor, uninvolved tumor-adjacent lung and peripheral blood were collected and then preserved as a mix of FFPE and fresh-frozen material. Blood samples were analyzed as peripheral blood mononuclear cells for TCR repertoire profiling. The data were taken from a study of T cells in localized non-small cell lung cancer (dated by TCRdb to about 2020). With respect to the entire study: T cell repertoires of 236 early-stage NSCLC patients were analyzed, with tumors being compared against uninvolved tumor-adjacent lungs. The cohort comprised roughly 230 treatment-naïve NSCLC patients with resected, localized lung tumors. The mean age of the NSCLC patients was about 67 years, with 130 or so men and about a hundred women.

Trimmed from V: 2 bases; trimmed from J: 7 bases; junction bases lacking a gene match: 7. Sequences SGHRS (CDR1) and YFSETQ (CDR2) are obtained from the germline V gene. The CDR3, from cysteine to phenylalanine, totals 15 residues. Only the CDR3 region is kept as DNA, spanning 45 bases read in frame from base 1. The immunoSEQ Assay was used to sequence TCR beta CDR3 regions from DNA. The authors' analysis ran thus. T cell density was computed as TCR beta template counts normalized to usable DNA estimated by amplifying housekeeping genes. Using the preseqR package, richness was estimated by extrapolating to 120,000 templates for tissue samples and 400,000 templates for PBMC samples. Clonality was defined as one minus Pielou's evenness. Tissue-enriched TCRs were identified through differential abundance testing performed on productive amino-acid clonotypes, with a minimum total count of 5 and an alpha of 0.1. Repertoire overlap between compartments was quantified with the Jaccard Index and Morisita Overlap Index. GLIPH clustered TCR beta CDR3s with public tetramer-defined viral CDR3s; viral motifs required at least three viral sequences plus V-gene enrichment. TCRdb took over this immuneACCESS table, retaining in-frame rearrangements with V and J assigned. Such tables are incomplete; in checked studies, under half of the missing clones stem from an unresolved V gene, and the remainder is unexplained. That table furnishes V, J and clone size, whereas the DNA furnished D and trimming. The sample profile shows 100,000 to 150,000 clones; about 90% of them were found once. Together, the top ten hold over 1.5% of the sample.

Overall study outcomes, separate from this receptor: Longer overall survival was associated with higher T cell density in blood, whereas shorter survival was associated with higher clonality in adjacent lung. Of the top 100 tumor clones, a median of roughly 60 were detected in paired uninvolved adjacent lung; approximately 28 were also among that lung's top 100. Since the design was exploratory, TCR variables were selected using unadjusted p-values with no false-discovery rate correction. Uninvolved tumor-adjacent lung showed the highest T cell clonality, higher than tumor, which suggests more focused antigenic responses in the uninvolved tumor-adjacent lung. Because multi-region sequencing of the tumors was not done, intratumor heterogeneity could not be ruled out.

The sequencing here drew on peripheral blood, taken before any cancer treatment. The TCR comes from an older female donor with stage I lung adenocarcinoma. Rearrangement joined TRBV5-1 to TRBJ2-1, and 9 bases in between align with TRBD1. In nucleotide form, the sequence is TGCGCCAGCAGCTTTGGGACAGGGACCCCGAATGAGCAGTTCTTC. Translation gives CASSFGTGTPNEQFF.